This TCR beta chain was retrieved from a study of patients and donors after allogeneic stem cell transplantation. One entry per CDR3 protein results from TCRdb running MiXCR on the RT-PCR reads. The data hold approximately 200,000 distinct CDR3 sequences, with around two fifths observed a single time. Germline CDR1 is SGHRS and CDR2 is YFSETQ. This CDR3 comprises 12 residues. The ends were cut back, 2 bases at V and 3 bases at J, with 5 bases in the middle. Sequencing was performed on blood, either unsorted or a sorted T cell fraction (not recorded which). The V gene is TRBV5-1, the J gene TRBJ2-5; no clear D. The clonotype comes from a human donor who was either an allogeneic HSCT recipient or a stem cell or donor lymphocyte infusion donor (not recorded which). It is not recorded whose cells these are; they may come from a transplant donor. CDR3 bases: TGCGCCAGCAGCTTTTCGGAAGAGACCCAGTACTTC. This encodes CASSFSEETQYF.